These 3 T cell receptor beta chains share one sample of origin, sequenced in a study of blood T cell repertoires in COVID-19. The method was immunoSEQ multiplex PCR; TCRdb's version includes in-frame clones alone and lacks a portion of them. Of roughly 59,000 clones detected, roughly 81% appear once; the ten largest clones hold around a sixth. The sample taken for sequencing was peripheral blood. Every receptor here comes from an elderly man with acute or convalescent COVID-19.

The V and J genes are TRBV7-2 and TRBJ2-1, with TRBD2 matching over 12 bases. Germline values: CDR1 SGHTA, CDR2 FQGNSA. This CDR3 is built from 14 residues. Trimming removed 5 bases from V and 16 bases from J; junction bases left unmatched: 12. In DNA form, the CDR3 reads TGTGCCAGCAGCCCAGCGATGGCTAGCGGGGGGGGATTCTTC. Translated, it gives CASSPAMASGGGFF.

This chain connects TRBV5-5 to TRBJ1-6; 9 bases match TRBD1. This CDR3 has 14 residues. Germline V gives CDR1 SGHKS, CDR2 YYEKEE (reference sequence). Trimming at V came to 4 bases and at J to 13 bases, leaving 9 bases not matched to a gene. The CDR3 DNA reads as TGTGCCAGCAGCCGGGACAGGGACGTTTGGCCCCTCCACTTT. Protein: CASSRDRDVWPLHF.

CDR3: CASSLDFGRGLGEQYF. DNA for the CDR3: TGTGCCAGCAGCTTAGATTTTGGGAGGGGGTTAGGGGAGCAGTACTTC. The chain has TRBV7-2 and TRBJ2-7; D is perhaps TRBD2 (7 bases). The germline V gene has CDR1 SGHTA and CDR2 FQGNSA. This CDR3 is 16 amino acids long. The V end was cut by 1 base, the J end by 7 bases, with 20 bases between.